This is a list of T cell receptor beta chains from one sample in a study of T cells in Graves' hyperthyroidism and ophthalmopathy. TCRdb reprocessed the multiplex PCR reads with MiXCR, giving one entry per CDR3 protein. The data show roughly 840,000 distinct CDR3 sequences, over 35% seen once. The sample was blood. The receptors were sampled from a man aged 18 to 30 with Graves' hyperthyroidism. Each CDR3 is given with its conserved first and last residue. The D gene is left open where the match is weak. Clone size is given for some rows only: seen once, a few or many times, or a class if the clone is expanded.

TRBJ1-3	TRBV9	many	NA	TGTGCCAGCAGCGTAACCCCCACAGGACTCACTGGAAACACCATATATTTT	CASSVTPTGLTGNTIYF
TRBJ2-6	TRBV7-8	NA	TRBD1	TGTGCCAGCAGCTCGCCCGGGACAGGAGGTGGACTCTCTGGGGCCAACGTCCTGACTTTC	CASSSPGTGGGLSGANVLTF
TRBJ2-7	TRBV2	NA	TRBD2	TGTGCCAGCACCCTACTAGCGAGACCCTACGAGCAGTACTTC	CASTLLARPYEQYF
TRBJ2-7	TRBV10-3	once	TRBD1	TGTGCCATCAGGCGGTCAGGGGGTTACGAGCAGTACTTC	CAIRRSGGYEQYF
TRBJ2-6	TRBV5-8	NA	TRBD1	TGTGCCAGCAGCTTGGTGAGGACAGGGCCTGGGGCCAACGTCCTGACTTTC	CASSLVRTGPGANVLTF
TRBJ2-7	TRBV11-1	NA	NA	TGTGCCAGCAGCAACTACAGCGGCTACGAGCAGTACTTC	CASSNYSGYEQYF
TRBJ1-5	TRBV9	many	NA	TGTGCCAGCAGCCCTCGCGGGAATAGCAATCAGCCCCAGCATTTT	CASSPRGNSNQPQHF
TRBJ2-7	TRBV19	many	TRBD2	TGTGCCAGTAGTACCGGGACTAGCGACGAGCAGTACTTC	CASSTGTSDEQYF
TRBJ1-6	TRBV12-3/TRBV12-4	many	NA	TGTGCCAGCAGTCTACAGAATTCACCCCTCCACTTT	CASSLQNSPLHF
TRBJ1-4	TRBV9	NA	NA	TGTGCCAGCAGCGTAGCCCCCGGGGAAAAACTGTTTTTT	CASSVAPGEKLFF
TRBJ2-3	TRBV19	NA	TRBD1	TGTGCCAGTAGTCTGACAGGGGGGGATACGCAGTATTTT	CASSLTGGDTQYF
TRBJ2-7	TRBV7-3	NA	TRBD1	TGTGCCAGCAGCTCCCGACAGGGTAGGGTATACGAGCAGTACTTC	CASSSRQGRVYEQYF
TRBJ2-5	TRBV18	few	TRBD1	TGTGCCAGCTCAAATGGGGGACAGGGAGGTGAGACCCAGTACTTC	CASSNGGQGGETQYF
TRBJ1-6	TRBV10-2	NA	NA	TGCGCCAGCAGTGAGTACACAGGGATTACTAATTCACCCCTCCACTTT	CASSEYTGITNSPLHF
TRBJ1-5	TRBV11-1	NA	NA	TGTGCCAGCAGCCCCCCCTCCGGGACGGGGGAGACCCAGCATTTT	CASSPPSGTGETQHF
TRBJ2-5	TRBV25-1	many	NA	TGTGCCAGCAGTGACCCCGGTGAGACCCAGTACTTC	CASSDPGETQYF
TRBJ2-7	TRBV11-2	once	NA	TGTGCCAGCAGTTCCGCGGGATCCATCTCCTACGAGCAGTACTTC	CASSSAGSISYEQYF
TRBJ1-6	TRBV5-1	few	NA	TGCGCCAGCAGCGTGGAATTGGCCCAAAACTCACCCCTCCACTTT	CASSVELAQNSPLHF
TRBJ2-7	TRBV6-2/TRBV6-3	few	NA	TGTGCCAGCAGTTACTCGCGAAGGGCAACCTACGAGCAGTACTTC	CASSYSRRATYEQYF
TRBJ1-2	TRBV10-3	NA	NA	TGTGCCATCAGGCAAGACAGATGGGACTACACCTTC	CAIRQDRWDYTF
TRBJ2-2	TRBV5-1	few	NA	TGCGCCAGCAGCTTGGTTCCATTTACCGGGGAGCTGTTTTTT	CASSLVPFTGELFF
TRBJ1-1	TRBV5-6	NA	NA	TGTGCCAGCAGCTTGGACGGGTCGCCAATGAACACTGAAGCTTTCTTT	CASSLDGSPMNTEAFF
TRBJ2-7	TRBV2	many	NA	TGTGCCAGCATGGGGCCATCAGGCGAGCAGTACTTC	CASMGPSGEQYF
TRBJ2-5	TRBV19	NA	NA	TGTGCCAGTAGCGGGGGGCCGCTTCGGGGCCAGTACTTC	CASSGGPLRGQYF